Following are 3 T cell receptor beta chains from one sample sequenced in a study of T-cell reconstitution after alpha-beta-depleted transplantation in children. A TCRbeta library incorporating unique molecular identifiers was prepared. TCRdb reprocessed the PCR reads via MiXCR and lists one record per CDR3 protein. This table has hundreds of thousands of distinct CDR3 sequences, around a third appearing once. Sequencing was performed on PBMCs from the stem cell graft donor, taken from the stem cell graft. The receptor set was obtained from a human donor who donated a stem cell graft to a child with aplastic anemia.

V gene TRBV19 combines with J gene TRBJ1-1; D is possibly TRBD1 (6 bases). The CDR3 runs to 15 residues. V lost 7 bases and J 11 bases, leaving 26 bases between the germline ends. Germline V gene lookup returns CDR1 LNHDA and CDR2 SQIVND (reference sequence). DNA for the CDR3: TGTGCCAGTATTGATGGACGCGGGGGCCTTAATGACGCTTTCTTT. Translation gives CASIDGRGGLNDAFF.

The V gene is TRBV12-3 or TRBV12-4, the J gene TRBJ2-3; possibly TRBD1 for D (5 bases). This CDR3 is 14 amino acids long. V shed 2 bases and J shed 4 bases, with 10 bases lying between them. The CDR3 protein is CASSLSQGPDTQYF. For the CDR3, the DNA is TGTGCCAGCAGTTTATCCCAGGGTCCAGATACGCAGTATTTT.

The chain is built from TRBV28 and TRBJ2-5, with 14 nucleotides matching TRBD2. Germline CDR1 reads MDHEN; CDR2 reads SYDVKM. Trimming took 8 bases from V and 1 from J; bases not matched to a gene: 0. The CDR3 runs to 14 residues. This CDR3 reads CASGTSGSQETQYF. The CDR3 DNA sequence: TGTGCCAGCGGGACTAGCGGGAGCCAAGAGACCCAGTACTTC.